This passage covers 29 T cell receptor beta chains from one sample sequenced in a study of CD8 T cells in Susac syndrome. RNA, at roughly 0.45 to 1 ug, was reverse transcribed with random hexamers. TCRdb re-analysed the immunoSEQ multiplex PCR reads in MiXCR, keeping a single row per CDR3 protein. Counted here are about 140,000 distinct CDR3 sequences, approximately 95% occurring once; the ten biggest clones make up over 0.25%. The sample consisted of CD8+ T cells from PBMCs. The receptors were sampled from a human donor in good health.

The rearrangement uses TRBV19 and TRBJ1-1; unclear D gene. Trimming took 6 bases from V and 4 from J, leaving 12 bases between them. Germline V gene lookup returns CDR1 LNHDA and CDR2 SQIVND (reference sequence). The CDR3 runs 13 residues. The CDR3, as DNA: TGTGCCAGTAGAACGATGGGCAGCACTGAAGCTTTCTTT. It translates to CASRTMGSTEAFF.

V gene TRBV27 combines with J gene TRBJ2-5, with D perhaps TRBD2 (5 bases). This CDR3 spans 13 amino acids. The germline CDR1 and CDR2 sequences are MNHEY and SMNVEV (reference sequence). The ends were cut back, 4 bases at V and 4 bases at J, with 10 bases in the middle. The CDR3 sequence: CASSYLAGETQYF. CDR3 nucleotide sequence: TGTGCCAGCAGTTATCTAGCAGGAGAGACCCAGTACTTC.

The chain uses TRBV20-1 and TRBJ1-2; D gene uncertain. V dropped 6 bases and J dropped 3 bases, with 8 bases sitting between them. The CDR3 length is 11 residues. Germline CDR1 and CDR2: DFQATT and SNEGSKA (reference sequence). The CDR3 DNA reads as TGCAGTGCCCGGGCTTACTATGGCTACACCTTC. Residues: CSARAYYGYTF.

CDR3 nucleotides: TGTGCCACCAGTGATAGACAGGCCTACGAGCAGTACTTC. Protein sequence: CATSDRQAYEQYF. This chain uses TRBV24-1 with TRBJ2-7; tentatively, D is TRBD1 (6 bases). Germline lookup yields CDR1 KGHDR and CDR2 SFDVKD. With 3 bases removed from V and 2 bases from J, the gap between germline ends came to 7 bases. This CDR3 is built from 13 residues.

This sequence joins TRBV20-1 and TRBJ2-7; the D is unclear. Trimming took off 3 bases at V and 3 bases at J, with 12 bases between the two ends. Germline V gene lookup returns CDR1 DFQATT and CDR2 SNEGSKA (reference sequence). This CDR3 has 13 amino acids. In DNA, the CDR3 is TGCAGTGCTAGCCGACTCACCAACTACGAGCAGTACTTC. Translated: CSASRLTNYEQYF.

The chain carries TRBV28 and TRBJ2-3; 9 bases are shared with TRBD2. From germline, CDR1 is MDHEN and CDR2 SYDVKM. Trimming removed 2 bases from V and 4 bases from J; junction bases left unmatched: 16. This CDR3 is built from 19 residues. The CDR3 spells CASSLREQGLGLAADTQYF. CDR3 bases: TGTGCCAGCAGTTTAAGGGAGCAGGGACTGGGACTAGCAGCAGATACGCAGTATTTT.

The chain joins TRBV28 to TRBJ1-2; D remains unclear. Deletions cut 5 bases from V and 5 bases from J, with 15 bases between. CDR1 is MDHEN and CDR2 is SYDVKM in the germline V gene. CDR3 length: 14 amino acids. The CDR3 is CASSQSGVTYGYTF. CDR3 DNA: TGTGCCAGCAGTCAATCAGGCGTTACTTATGGCTACACCTTC.

The J gene is TRBJ1-3, the V gene TRBV29-1; 7 positions agree with TRBD1. Trimming cost V 3 bases and J 0 bases; bases outside gene matches: 5. CDR3 size: 15 residues. From germline, CDR1 is SQVTM and CDR2 ANQGSEA. The CDR3 bases are TGCAGCGTTGATGAGACAGGGCTCTCTGGAAACACCATATATTTT. It codes for CSVDETGLSGNTIYF.

This clonotype is a singleton in its sample. This chain connects TRBV29-1 to TRBJ2-7, with TRBD2 identical over 11 bases. Trimming at V came to 5 bases and at J to 4 bases, leaving 7 bases not matched to a gene. The CDR3 contains 14 residues. CDR1 is SQVTM and CDR2 is ANQGSEA in the germline V gene. DNA of the CDR3: TGCAGCGTTCCCGGGACTAGCGGAAGTTACGAGCAGTACTTC. Translating it yields CSVPGTSGSYEQYF.

The table lists this clonotype with a count of one. V usage is TRBV12-3 or TRBV12-4 and J usage is TRBJ1-2; 8 nucleotides agree with TRBD1. The ends lost 10 bases at V and 4 bases at J; junction bases unmatched: 2. The CDR3 loop spans 11 amino acids. The CDR3: CAITGGYGYTF. As DNA, the CDR3 is TGTGCCATCACAGGGGGCTATGGCTACACCTTC.

The J gene is TRBJ2-7, the V gene TRBV3-1, with D uncertain. Trimming took off 0 bases at V and 3 bases at J, with 6 bases between the two ends. This CDR3 is built from 13 residues. From germline, CDR1 is LGHDT and CDR2 YNNKEL (reference sequence). CDR3 bases: TGTGCCAGCAGCCAAGACATTTACTACGAGCAGTACTTC. Translation: CASSQDIYYEQYF.

The CDR3 spells CASSLGAIEQYF. The CDR3 nucleotides are TGTGCCAGCAGCTTAGGGGCTATTGAGCAGTACTTC. The chain carries TRBV7-9 and TRBJ2-7; no firm D call. Germline V lookup: CDR1 SEHNR, CDR2 FQNEAQ (reference sequence). This CDR3 is built from 12 residues. The ends were cut back, 1 base at V and 7 bases at J, with 8 bases in the middle.

The table lists this clonotype with a count of one. The chain recombines TRBV7-2 with TRBJ1-3; no reliable D call. Germline values: CDR1 SGHTA, CDR2 FQGNSA. Trimming cost V 1 base and J 0 bases, with 4 bases left between them. The CDR3 extends over 14 amino acids. CDR3 protein: CASSLVGSGNTIYF. CDR3 DNA: TGTGCCAGCAGCTTAGTGGGCTCTGGAAACACCATATATTTT.

The chain links TRBV6-5 to TRBJ1-5; unclear D gene. Germline values: CDR1 MNHEY, CDR2 SVGAGI. The CDR3 is made up of 13 amino acids. V gave up 6 bases and J gave up 0 bases, with 6 bases separating them. The CDR3 is CASSPNSNQPQHF. Written as DNA, the CDR3 is TGTGCCAGCAGCCCGAATAGCAATCAGCCCCAGCATTTT.

The rearrangement joins TRBV7-9 to TRBJ1-4, with 8 bases aligning to TRBD1. CDR3 size: 14 residues. Germline CDR1 is SEHNR and CDR2 is FQNEAQ (reference sequence). Trimming took 5 bases from V and 7 from J; bases not matched to a gene: 6. CDR3 region: CASSQTGVAEKLFF. CDR3 coding DNA: TGTGCCAGCAGCCAGACAGGGGTTGCTGAAAAACTGTTTTTT.

This clonotype was detected once. CDR3 loop: CASSLNPDEQFF. In DNA form, the CDR3 reads TGTGCCAGCAGCTTAAATCCCGATGAGCAGTTCTTC. V gene TRBV7-9 combines with J gene TRBJ2-1; the D is unclear. V was trimmed by 2 bases and J by 8 bases, leaving 7 bases between them. The CDR3 has 12 amino acids. The germline gives CDR1 SEHNR, CDR2 FQNEAQ (reference sequence). Using reference TRBV7-9 and TRBJ2-1 for the parts outside the CDR3, the full variable domain is DTGVSQNPRHKITKRGQNVTFRCDPISEHNRLYWYRQTLGQGPEFLTYFQNEAQLEKSRLLSDRFSAERPKGSFSTLEIQRTEQGDSAMYLCASSLNPDEQFFGPGTRLTVL.

This sequence joins TRBV4-3 and TRBJ2-1; 8 bases align to TRBD2. Germline values: CDR1 LGHNA, CDR2 YSLEER. The trim removed 4 bases at V and 1 base at J, leaving 9 bases unmatched. This CDR3 region has 17 residues. The CDR3 region has the DNA TGCGCCAGCAGCCTCCTCCCACTAGCGGTTTCCTACAATGAGCAGTTCTTC. Translated: CASSLLPLAVSYNEQFF.

The chain is built from TRBV9 and TRBJ2-7; D gene unclear. The length of the CDR3 is 13 residues. With 0 bases removed from V and 6 bases from J, the gap between germline ends came to 10 bases. CDR1 is SGDLS, CDR2 YYNGEE, per germline. CDR3: CASSVGVSSEQYF. In DNA, the CDR3 is TGTGCCAGCAGCGTAGGCGTTAGCAGCGAGCAGTACTTC.

V and J are TRBV20-1 and TRBJ1-4; D gene unclear. Trimming took 0 bases from V and 7 from J, leaving 9 bases between them. Germline CDR1 DFQATT, CDR2 SNEGSKA (reference sequence). CDR3 length: 13 amino acids. The CDR3 here is CSARDGQAEKLFF. The CDR3 DNA reads TGCAGTGCTAGAGATGGGCAGGCTGAAAAACTGTTTTTT.

This clonotype was seen more than once but under ten times. This CDR3 reads CASSLGANTEAFF. In DNA form, the CDR3 reads TGTGCCAGCAGTTTAGGGGCGAACACTGAAGCTTTCTTT. The V call is TRBV27, the J call TRBJ1-1; tentatively, D is TRBD1 (5 bases). This CDR3 is 13 amino acids long. The germline V gene has CDR1 MNHEY and CDR2 SMNVEV (reference sequence). Trimming took 2 bases from V and 1 from J, leaving 5 bases between them.

The gene calls are TRBV27 and TRBJ2-7; 8 bases agree with TRBD1. The CDR3 has 16 residues. Losses at the gene ends were 3 bases for V and 2 bases for J; bases not matched to a gene: 9. CDR1 and CDR2 (germline): MNHEY, SMNVEV (reference sequence). The CDR3 reads CASSFTFGQGAYEQYF. CDR3 nucleotide sequence: TGTGCCAGCAGTTTCACGTTTGGACAGGGCGCCTACGAGCAGTACTTC.

This chain joins TRBV20-1 and TRBJ2-7, with no clear D. V was cut by 5 bases and J by 3 bases, with 20 bases left in between. Germline values: CDR1 DFQATT, CDR2 SNEGSKA (reference sequence). The CDR3 covers 15 residues. CDR3 in amino acids: CSAYFAVHPFYEQYF. The CDR3 bases are TGCAGTGCTTACTTTGCCGTTCACCCTTTCTACGAGCAGTACTTC.

The chain combines TRBV4-3 with TRBJ1-2; D is possibly TRBD1 (5 bases). Between the trimmed V and J ends, which lost 5 bases and 6 bases, there was a span of 13 bases. Per germline, CDR1 LGHNA and CDR2 YSLEER. The CDR3 spans 13 residues. CDR3 protein: CASSEPTGDGYTF. CDR3 DNA: TGCGCCAGCAGCGAACCAACGGGGGATGGCTACACCTTC.

This clonotype was detected once. CDR3 loop: CASSYAGGPYEQYF. The CDR3 nucleotides are TGTGCCAGCAGTTACGCGGGAGGGCCCTACGAGCAGTACTTC. J is TRBJ2-7 and V is TRBV27; 9 bases align to TRBD2. With 4 bases clipped from V and 2 bases from J, the junction kept 3 bases outside the gene matches. The CDR3 sequence is 14 residues long. Germline values: CDR1 MNHEY, CDR2 SMNVEV (reference sequence).

This clonotype was recorded only once. CDR3 bases: TGTGCCAGCAGCTTAGCCTATCGGGGTAGCTCCTACGAGCAGTACTTC. Translating it yields CASSLAYRGSSYEQYF. The chain recombines TRBV7-2 with TRBJ2-7; TRBD2 is a possible D gene (5 bases). The CDR3 is 16 residues long. Trimming removed 0 bases at V and 0 bases at J, with 12 bases between. Germline CDR1 reads SGHTA; CDR2 reads FQGNSA. Variable domain in full (rest from reference TRBV7-2 and TRBJ2-7): GAGVSQSPSNKVTEKGKDVELRCDPISGHTALYWYRQSLGQGLEFLIYFQGNSAPDKSGLPSDRFSAERTGGSVSTLTIQRTQQEDSAVYLCASSLAYRGSSYEQYFGPGTRLTVT.

The chain couples TRBV15 to TRBJ2-1; a weak D match, TRBD2 (7 bases). The CDR3 is 14 residues long. Germline CDR1 and CDR2: LNHNV and YYDKDF (reference sequence). V shed 3 bases and J shed 8 bases, with 14 bases lying between them. The CDR3 here is CATSRGGGSYEQFF. In DNA, the CDR3 is TGTGCCACCAGCAGGGGAGGGGGATCCTATGAGCAGTTCTTC.

This clonotype was detected only once. The CDR3 DNA reads TGCAGCGTAGGAGAAAGTTACGAGCAGTACTTC. It translates to CSVGESYEQYF. This sequence joins TRBV29-1 and TRBJ2-7; D remains unclear. CDR1 and CDR2 from the germline V gene are SQVTM and ANQGSEA. The CDR3 covers 11 residues. Trimming stripped 6 bases from V and 4 bases from J, with 10 bases between.

The genes are TRBV11-2 and TRBJ2-7; tentative D call: TRBD2 (6 bases). This CDR3 is built from 14 residues. The V gene lost 0 bases and the J gene lost 3 bases, with 9 bases spanning the gap. Germline V gene sequence: CDR1 SGHAT, CDR2 FQNNGV. This CDR3 is CASSLDMGGYEQYF. The CDR3 DNA reads TGTGCCAGCAGCTTAGATATGGGAGGCTACGAGCAGTACTTC.

The chain couples TRBV30 to TRBJ2-7, with D perhaps TRBD1 (6 bases). This CDR3 comprises 13 residues. Germline-derived CDR1 and CDR2 are GTSNPN and SVGIG (reference sequence). Between the trimmed V and J ends, which lost 4 bases and 2 bases, there was a span of 12 bases. The CDR3 reads CAWTPTGPYEQYF. CDR3 nucleotides: TGTGCCTGGACCCCGACAGGACCCTACGAGCAGTACTTC. Drawing the rest from reference TRBV30 and TRBJ2-7, the complete variable domain is SQTIHQWPATLVQPVGSPLSLECTVEGTSNPNLYWYRQAAGRGLQLLFYSVGIGQISSEVPQNLSASRPQDRQFILSSKKLLLSDSGFYLCAWTPTGPYEQYFGPGTRLTVT.